The subject of this entry is one TCR beta chain. Its antigen is not known. The CDR3 runs 16 residues. This entry is derived from a study of high-grade serous ovarian cancer treatment subgroups. Looking at the study overall: Samples averaged 14,192 reads and around 7,600 unique TCR beta rearrangements.

Overall study results and limits: Bulk tumor TCR sequencing gave no spatial information. CDR1 and CDR2 were left unanalyzed; analyses focused on CDR3.

Assay used: immunoSEQ multiplex PCR; TCRdb lists only in-frame clones, some missing. The sample includes approximately 5,900 clones, about four fifths of them seen just once. The tumor samples were collected prior to definitive surgery or chemotherapy. This chain joins TRBV21-1 and TRBJ2-7; no check of the table's D call, TRBD1, against the DNA was made. TRBV21-1 is a pseudogene. This TCR was sampled from a human donor with high-grade serous ovarian cancer. Sequences were obtained from tumor tissue. CDR3 DNA: TGTGCCAGCACCCACCCTCCGGGACAGGGATCTCACGAGCAGTACTTC. Translating gives CASTHPPGQGSHEQYF.